The T cell receptor (beta chain) described here comes from a study of cytomegalovirus exposure and HLA in healthy donors. Study-wide results and caveats: An ancestry cluster, one associated with Asian ancestry, reportedly showed fewer N-insertions than the roughly 700-donor mean in a later analysis. A later examination showed that TCR association rates differed by HLA locus, with DRB1 most and HLA-C fewest. Both high specificity and high sensitivity reportedly marked the classifier's diagnosis of cytomegalovirus status.

CDR3 length equals 13 residues. CDR1 and CDR2 from the germline V gene are SGHVS and FNYEAQ. Trimming removed 5 bases at V and 9 bases at J, with 13 bases between. In the PCR, 60 Vbeta and 13 Jbeta primers were used. The data were produced by immunoSEQ multiplex PCR, yet TCRdb's version contains in-frame clones alone and is incomplete. The profile covers just under 250,000 clones, with around 80% appearing a single time and 5% to 6% taken by the ten largest. Notes on this clone: Its antigen is unknown.

This sequence originates from a woman in her forties in good health and CMV-seropositive. V gene TRBV7-6 combines with J gene TRBJ2-2; D is possibly TRBD1 (6 bases). Specimen: PBMCs. This CDR3 reads CASSPPGDRELFF. CDR3 DNA sequence: TGTGCCAGCAGCCCTCCAGGGGACCGGGAGCTGTTTTTT.